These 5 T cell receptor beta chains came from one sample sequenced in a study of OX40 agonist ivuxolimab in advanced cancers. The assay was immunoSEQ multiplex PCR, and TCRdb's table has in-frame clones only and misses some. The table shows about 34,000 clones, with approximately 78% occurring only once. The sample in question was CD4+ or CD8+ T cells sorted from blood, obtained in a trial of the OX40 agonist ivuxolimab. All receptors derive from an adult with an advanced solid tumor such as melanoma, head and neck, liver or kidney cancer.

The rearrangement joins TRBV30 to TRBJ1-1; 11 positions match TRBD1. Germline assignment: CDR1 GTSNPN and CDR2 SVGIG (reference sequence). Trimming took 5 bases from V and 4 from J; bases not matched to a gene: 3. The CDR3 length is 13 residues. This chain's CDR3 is CAWLGQGVTEAFF. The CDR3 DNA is TGTGCCTGGCTGGGACAGGGGGTCACTGAAGCTTTCTTT.

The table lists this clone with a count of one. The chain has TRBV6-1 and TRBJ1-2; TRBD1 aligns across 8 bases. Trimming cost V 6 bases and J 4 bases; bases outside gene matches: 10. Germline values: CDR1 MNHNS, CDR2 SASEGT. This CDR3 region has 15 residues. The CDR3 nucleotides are TGTGCCAGCAGCTTCGGGGACAGGATCAGCTATGGCTACACCTTC. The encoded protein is CASSFGDRISYGYTF.

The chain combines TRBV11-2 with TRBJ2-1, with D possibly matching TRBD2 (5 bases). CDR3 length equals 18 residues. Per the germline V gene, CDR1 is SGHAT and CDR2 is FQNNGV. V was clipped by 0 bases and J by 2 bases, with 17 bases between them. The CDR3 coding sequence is TGTGCCAGCAGCTTAGAGATCCCAAGACTAAAGACCTACAATGAGCAGTTCTTC. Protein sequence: CASSLEIPRLKTYNEQFF.

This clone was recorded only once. The CDR3 DNA reads as TGTGCCAGCAGCAGACGGACAGGGGGCTCTGGGGCCAACGTCCTGACTTTC. Its protein is CASSRRTGGSGANVLTF. The genes are TRBV27 and TRBJ2-6; 10 positions agree with TRBD1. Germline loops: CDR1 MNHEY, CDR2 SMNVEV (reference sequence). V dropped 6 bases and J dropped 0; count of bases not matched to a gene: 5. This CDR3 comprises 17 residues.

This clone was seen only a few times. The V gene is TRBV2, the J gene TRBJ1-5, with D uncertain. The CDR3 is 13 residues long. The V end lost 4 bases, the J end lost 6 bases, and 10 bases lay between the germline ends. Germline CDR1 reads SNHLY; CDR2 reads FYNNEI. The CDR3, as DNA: TGTGCCAGCAGTGGGGCAAGGGCTCAGCCCCAGCATTTT. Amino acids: CASSGARAQPQHF.